This T cell receptor beta chain derives from a study of Ad26.COV2.S vaccination and SARS-CoV-2 variants. Study summary: The study gave Ad26.COV2.S intramuscularly, once or twice 56 days apart.

This sample's treatment: 15 to 20 received Ad26.COV2.S at low or high dose, single or two shots; several received placebo; per-sample allocation not given. At day 63 after the first vaccine or placebo injection, samples were drawn. The assay was immunoSEQ multiplex PCR, and TCRdb's table has in-frame clones only and misses some. The table records roughly 270,000 clones, 70% to 90% of them present only once. V was trimmed by 4 bases and J by 6 bases, leaving 23 bases between them. This CDR3 has 17 residues. The germline V gene encodes CDR1 SGHRS and CDR2 YFSETQ. The J gene is TRBJ2-1, the V gene TRBV5-1, with D tentatively TRBD2 (6 bases). The sequenced sample was peripheral blood, obtained in a trial of Ad26.COV2.S vaccine versus placebo. This receptor was identified in a person between 18 and 65 years old who received the Ad26.COV2.S COVID-19 vaccine or a placebo. CDR3 DNA sequence: TGCGCCAGCAGCGCTACCCTTGTCGGGAGTGCCGTCAATGAGCAGTTCTTC. It specifies CASSATLVGSAVNEQFF.